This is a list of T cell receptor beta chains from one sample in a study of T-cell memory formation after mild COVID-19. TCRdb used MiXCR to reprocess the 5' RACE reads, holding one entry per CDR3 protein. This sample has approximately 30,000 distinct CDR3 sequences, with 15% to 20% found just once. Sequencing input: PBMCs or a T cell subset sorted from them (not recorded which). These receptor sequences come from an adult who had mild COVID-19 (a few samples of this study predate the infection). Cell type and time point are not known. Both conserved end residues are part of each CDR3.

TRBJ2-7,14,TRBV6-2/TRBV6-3,CASMGDSGNYEQYF
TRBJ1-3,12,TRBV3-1,CASTREGDTIYF
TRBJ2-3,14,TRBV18,CASSPMRDRDTQYF
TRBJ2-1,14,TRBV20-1,CSAISPLSYNEQFF
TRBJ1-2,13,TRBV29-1,CSVEWQQNYGYTF
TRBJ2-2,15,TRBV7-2,CASRSSGSGTGELFF
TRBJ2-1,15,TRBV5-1,CASIRGTGGYNEQFF
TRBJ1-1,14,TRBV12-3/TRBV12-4,CASSLWSGDRQAFF
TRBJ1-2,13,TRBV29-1,CSALGQDNYGYTF
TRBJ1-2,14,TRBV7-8,CASSLLQGEDGYTF
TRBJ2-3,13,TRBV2,CASTGTSVDTQYF
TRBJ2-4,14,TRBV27,CASSSRTGVDIQYF
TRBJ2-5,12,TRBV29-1,CSVRGGVETQYF
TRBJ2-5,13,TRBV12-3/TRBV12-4,CASSFGGRETQYF
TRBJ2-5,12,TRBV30,CAWSGTGETQYF